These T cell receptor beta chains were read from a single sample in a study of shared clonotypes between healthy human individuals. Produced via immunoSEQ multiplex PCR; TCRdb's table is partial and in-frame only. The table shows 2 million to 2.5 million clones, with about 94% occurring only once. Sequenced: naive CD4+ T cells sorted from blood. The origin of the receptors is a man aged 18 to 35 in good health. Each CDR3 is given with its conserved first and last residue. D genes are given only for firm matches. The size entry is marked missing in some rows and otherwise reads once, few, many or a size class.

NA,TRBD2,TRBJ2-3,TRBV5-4,TGTGCCAGCAGCCGGGAGGGAAGCACAGATACGCAGTATTTT,CASSREGSTDTQYF
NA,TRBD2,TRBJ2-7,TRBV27,TGTGCCAGCAATCGAGCGGGAGGCTACGAGCAGTACTTC,CASNRAGGYEQYF
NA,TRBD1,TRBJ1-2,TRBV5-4,TGTGCCAGCAGCCAGGGGGCACAATATGGCTACACCTTC,CASSQGAQYGYTF
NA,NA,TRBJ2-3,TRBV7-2,TGTGCCAGCAGTTCAGGGATAACGGCGGGTACGCAGTATTTT,CASSSGITAGTQYF
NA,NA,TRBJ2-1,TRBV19,TGTGCCAGCTCAGGTGGGGATCTCAGCTCCTACAATGAGCAGTTCTTC,CASSGGDLSSYNEQFF
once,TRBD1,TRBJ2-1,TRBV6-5,TGTGCCAGCAGTTACTCGGGACAGGGCGATGAGCAGTTCTTC,CASSYSGQGDEQFF
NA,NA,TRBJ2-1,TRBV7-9,TGTGCCAGCAGCTTAGACAGCTCCTACAATGAGCAGTTCTTC,CASSLDSSYNEQFF
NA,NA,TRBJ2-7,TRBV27,TGTGCCAGCAGTCAGGGTTTTCTGAGCTCCTACGAGCAGTACTTC,CASSQGFLSSYEQYF
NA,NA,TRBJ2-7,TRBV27,TGTGCCAGCGCCGTGGCACAGCCGAGCCACGAGCAGTACTTC,CASAVAQPSHEQYF
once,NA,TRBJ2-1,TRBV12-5,TGTGCTAGTGGTTTGGTACTAGGGAGCTCCTACAATGAGCAGTTCTTC,CASGLVLGSSYNEQFF
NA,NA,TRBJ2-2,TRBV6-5,TGTGCCAGCAGTTACTCGACAGTCACCGGGGAGCTGTTTTTT,CASSYSTVTGELFF
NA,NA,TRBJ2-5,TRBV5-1,TGCGCCAGCAGCTTGGCCGGACAGTACCAAGAGACCCAGTACTTC,CASSLAGQYQETQYF
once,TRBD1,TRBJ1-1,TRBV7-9,TGTGCCAGCAGCCTTACGACAGGGGGAGCAGCTTTCTTT,CASSLTTGGAAFF
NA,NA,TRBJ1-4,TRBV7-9,TGTGCCAGCAGCTTATCCCGCGACCTCGAAAAACTGTTTTTT,CASSLSRDLEKLFF
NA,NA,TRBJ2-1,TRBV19,TGTGCCAGTAGCCAGGAGGCCTGGCTCTACAATGAGCAGTTCTTC,CASSQEAWLYNEQFF
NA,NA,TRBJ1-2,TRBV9,TGTGCCAGCAGCAGGGGAGATTCGGGGTCGAATGGCTACACCTTC,CASSRGDSGSNGYTF
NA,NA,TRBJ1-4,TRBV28,TGTGCCAGCAGTTCCGGGACGACGAATGAAAAACTGTTTTTT,CASSSGTTNEKLFF
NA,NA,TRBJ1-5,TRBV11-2,TGTGCCAGCAGCTTAGATAAGTTAGGTCTCCAGCATTTT,CASSLDKLGLQHF
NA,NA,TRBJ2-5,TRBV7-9,TGTGCCAGCAGCTTAATCGAGGGGGGGACCCAGTACTTC,CASSLIEGGTQYF
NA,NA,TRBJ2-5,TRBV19,TGTGCCAGTAGCGTAGCGGCGATCCAAGAGACCCAGTACTTC,CASSVAAIQETQYF
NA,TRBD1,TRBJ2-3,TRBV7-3,TGTGCCAGCAGCTTGACAGGGGGGGCCCCAGATACGCAGTATTTT,CASSLTGGAPDTQYF
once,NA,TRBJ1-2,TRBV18,TGTGCCAGCTCACCGATCGTTGGGGGCTACACCTTC,CASSPIVGGYTF
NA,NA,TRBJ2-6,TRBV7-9,TGTGCCATACTCTACAGGGCGTCTGGGGCCAACGTCCTGACTTTC,CAILYRASGANVLTF
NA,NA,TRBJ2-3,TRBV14,TGTGCCAGCAGCCAACTAGCAGATACGCAGTATTTT,CASSQLADTQYF
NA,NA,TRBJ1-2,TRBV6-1,TGTGCCAGCAGTGAAGTTCCAGGGCCCGGCTACACCTTC,CASSEVPGPGYTF
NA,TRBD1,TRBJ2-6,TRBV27,TGTGCCAGCAGTAGGTTGGACAGGTACTCTGGGGCCAACGTCCTGACTTTC,CASSRLDRYSGANVLTF
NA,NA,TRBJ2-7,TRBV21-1,TGTGCCAGCAGCAGCGGGACAGGCGTCTACGAGCAGTACTTC,CASSSGTGVYEQYF
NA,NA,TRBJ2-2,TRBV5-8,TGTGCCAGCAGCTTCGCCCCACTTAGCGGACTCACCGGGGAGCTGTTTTTT,CASSFAPLSGLTGELFF
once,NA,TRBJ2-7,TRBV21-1,TGTGCCAGCAGCAGAGGGACAGCGAGTGCCTACGAGCAGTACTTC,CASSRGTASAYEQYF
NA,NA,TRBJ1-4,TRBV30,TGTGCCTGGAGTGCCCGGGACGCCGAAAAACTGTTTTTT,CAWSARDAEKLFF
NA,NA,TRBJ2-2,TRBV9,TGTGCCAGCAGCGTAGCCCTGAACACCGGGGAGCTGTTTTTT,CASSVALNTGELFF
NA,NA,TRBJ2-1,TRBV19,TGTGCCAGTAGTTCCCTGGGGGAGGCACCCCCGGAGGAGCAGTTCTTC,CASSSLGEAPPEEQFF
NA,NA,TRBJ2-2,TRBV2,TGTGCCAGCAGTGGCCTCGGCGGCGGGGAGCTGTTTTTT,CASSGLGGGELFF
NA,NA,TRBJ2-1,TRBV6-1,TGTGCCGCTAGGGAGACCAAGAGATACAATGAGCAGTTCTTC,CAARETKRYNEQFF
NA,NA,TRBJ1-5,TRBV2,TGTGCCAGCAGGGAGAATCAGCCCCAGCATTTT,CASRENQPQHF
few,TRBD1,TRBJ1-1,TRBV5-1,TGCGCCAGCAGCTCCGGACAGGGGAACACTGAAGCTTTCTTT,CASSSGQGNTEAFF
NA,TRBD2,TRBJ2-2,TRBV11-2,TGTGCCAGCAGCTCTGGACTAGCGGTCGGGGAGCTGTTTTTT,CASSSGLAVGELFF
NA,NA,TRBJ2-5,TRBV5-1,TGCGCCAGCAGCTTGGAACAGGGCAAGACCCAGTACTTC,CASSLEQGKTQYF
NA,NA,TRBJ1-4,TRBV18,TGTGCCAGCTCACCACCGGAGGGGAATGAAAAACTGTTTTTT,CASSPPEGNEKLFF
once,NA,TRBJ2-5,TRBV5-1,TGCGCCAGCAGCTTAAAGGGCCTGGGGGAGATCGAGACCCAGTACTTC,CASSLKGLGEIETQYF
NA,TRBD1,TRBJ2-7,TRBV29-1,TGCAGCGTAACCGACAGGGCCTACGAGCAGTACTTC,CSVTDRAYEQYF
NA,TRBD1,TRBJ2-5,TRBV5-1,TGCGCCAGCAGCACCGGGACAGGGGGGCAAGAGACCCAGTACTTC,CASSTGTGGQETQYF
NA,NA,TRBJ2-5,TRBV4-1,TGCGCCAGCAGCCAAGATCAAGGGGTTCAAGAGACCCAGTACTTC,CASSQDQGVQETQYF
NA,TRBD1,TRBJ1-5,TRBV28,TGTGCCAGCAGCCCATCCGGGACAGACAATCAGCCCCAGCATTTT,CASSPSGTDNQPQHF
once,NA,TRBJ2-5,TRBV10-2,TGCGCCAGCAGTGACTCAAGGGAGACCCAGTACTTC,CASSDSRETQYF
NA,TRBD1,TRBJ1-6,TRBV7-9,TGTGCCAGCGACAGAGCAGGGGGTTTGAATTCACCCCTCCACTTT,CASDRAGGLNSPLHF
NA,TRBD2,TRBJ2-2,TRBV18,TGTGCCAGCTCACCAATGACTAGCGGGGCCGCCGGGGAGCTGTTTTTT,CASSPMTSGAAGELFF
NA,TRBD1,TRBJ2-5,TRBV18,TGTGCCAGCTCACGCTCACAGGGGCCACAAGAGACCCAGTACTTC,CASSRSQGPQETQYF
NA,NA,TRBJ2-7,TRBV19,TGTGCCAGTAGTTCAACTTCGAGCTCCTACGAGCAGTACTTC,CASSSTSSSYEQYF
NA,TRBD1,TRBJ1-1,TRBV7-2,TGTGCCAGCAGCCACCCTCGGGACAGGGGGCCGAACACTGAAGCTTTCTTT,CASSHPRDRGPNTEAFF
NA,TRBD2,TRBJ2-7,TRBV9,TGTGCCAGCAGCGTAGGTCTAGCGGGAGATTACGAGCAGTACTTC,CASSVGLAGDYEQYF
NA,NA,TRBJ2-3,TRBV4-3,TGCGCCAGCAGCCAAGATAAGGCAAAAAGCACAGATACGCAGTATTTT,CASSQDKAKSTDTQYF
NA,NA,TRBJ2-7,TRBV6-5,TGTGCCAGCAGTTACTCTCGGGGAGGCGGGTACGAGCAGTACTTC,CASSYSRGGGYEQYF
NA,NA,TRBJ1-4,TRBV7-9,TGTGCCAGCAGCTTAGGAACAGATAATGAAAAACTGTTTTTT,CASSLGTDNEKLFF
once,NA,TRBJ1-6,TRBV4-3,TGCGCCAGCAGCCAAGAGGCGGGTGGGGTAGTTAATTCACCCCTCCACTTT,CASSQEAGGVVNSPLHF